This T cell receptor beta chain was obtained from a study of shared clonotypes between healthy human individuals. CDR3 length equals 15 residues. The germline CDR1 and CDR2 sequences are SNHLY and FYNNEI. The ends were cut back, 7 bases at V and 5 bases at J, with 20 bases in the middle. The donors were all Caucasian adults (living in Nashville, Tennessee). Genomic DNA from each subset was divided evenly over several immunoSEQ plates. Generated by immunoSEQ multiplex PCR, the TCRdb table keeps only in-frame clones and is missing some. The data contain about 470,000 clones, roughly 80% of them singletons.

This TCR was recovered from a woman aged 40 to 50 in good health. Some clones in this sample may be carry-over from other donors' samples. The sequenced material came from PBMCs. The chain combines TRBV2 with TRBJ2-5; maybe TRBD1 (6 bases). In DNA form, the CDR3 reads TGTGCCAGCAAGGCAGGGGAAGTTTTCGGTGAGACCCAGTACTTC. It translates to CASKAGEVFGETQYF.